These 29 T cell receptor beta chains share one sample of origin, sequenced in a study of CD8 T cells in Susac syndrome (dated by TCRdb to 2018 to 2020). To prepare the library, the immunoSEQ multiplex PCR assay was applied. RNA was extracted using the RNeasy kit, and roughly 0.5 to 1 microgram was reverse transcribed with random hexamers. TCRdb redid the processing of the public reads, applying fastp at Q25 and MiXCR, and retained in-frame beta chains. Entries that share a CDR3 protein sequence are merged under the most common genes and DNA. The sample contains about 50,000 distinct CDR3 sequences, just over 90% of them found a single time. 0.5% to 0.6% of the sample is held by the ten biggest clonotypes. Sequencing was done on a sample of CD8+ T cells from PBMCs. These receptors came from a human donor with multiple sclerosis.

J is TRBJ2-1 and V is TRBV12-3 or TRBV12-4; TRBD2 matches at 8 bases. The junction had 14 bases not matched to a gene; V was cut back by 7 bases and J by 0 bases. The CDR3 has 18 amino acids. The CDR3 bases are TGTGCCAGCACCCCGGATGGACTAGCCGTAAGCTCCTACAATGAGCAGTTCTTC. It codes for CASTPDGLAVSSYNEQFF.

This chain uses TRBV9 with TRBJ2-1; maybe TRBD1 (7 bases). Germline V gene data show CDR1 as SGDLS and CDR2 as YYNGEE. There are 14 residues in the CDR3. Trimming cost V 1 base and J 10 bases, with 15 bases left between them. CDR3 coding DNA: TGTGCCAGCAGCGTAAGATCCAGGGGGAGGGAGCAGTTCTTC. This encodes CASSVRSRGREQFF.

The chain carries TRBV20-1 and TRBJ1-6; D may be TRBD1 (6 bases). V dropped 6 bases and J dropped 2 bases, with 11 bases sitting between them. Germline-derived CDR1 and CDR2 are DFQATT and SNEGSKA (reference sequence). The CDR3 is 14 residues long. CDR3 protein: CSAGARAYNSPLHF. CDR3 DNA: TGCAGTGCGGGGGCCAGGGCCTATAATTCACCCCTCCACTTT.

The V call is TRBV5-5, the J call TRBJ2-1, with 12 bases identical to TRBD2. V shed 4 bases and J 12 bases; nucleotides not matched to a gene: 11. CDR1 and CDR2 (germline): SGHKS, YYEKEE (reference sequence). This CDR3 is built from 15 residues. The CDR3 reads CASSAQLAGGEGQFF. CDR3 in DNA: TGTGCCAGCAGCGCTCAACTAGCGGGGGGCGAAGGGCAGTTCTTC.

This chain uses TRBV30 with TRBJ2-5; TRBD2 matches at 10 bases. CDR1 GTSNPN and CDR2 SVGIG come from the germline V gene (reference sequence). The CDR3 contains 16 residues. The V segment lost 0 bases and the J segment 4 bases; nucleotides outside the gene matches: 8. As DNA, the CDR3 is TGTGCCTGGAGTGTAGGGCTAGCGGGGGTACTAGAGACCCAGTACTTC. This sequence encodes CAWSVGLAGVLETQYF.

J is TRBJ2-3 and V is TRBV5-4; 8 bases fit TRBD2. Germline-derived CDR1 and CDR2 are SGHNT and YYREEE (reference sequence). This CDR3 is built from 15 residues. The trim removed 7 bases at V and 3 bases at J, leaving 10 bases unmatched. The CDR3 DNA reads as TGTGCCAGCGGCCCCGTCGGGGGGGCTACAGATACGCAGTATTTT. Translated: CASGPVGGATDTQYF.

The chain links TRBV2 to TRBJ2-7, with no clear D. V gave up 8 bases and J gave up 9 bases, with 11 bases separating them. The CDR3 runs 10 residues. Germline CDR1 SNHLY, CDR2 FYNNEI. CDR3 DNA: TGTGCCAGCGGACCTCTCGGGCAGTACTTC. As protein: CASGPLGQYF.

The gene calls are TRBV19 and TRBJ1-1; 8 nucleotides match TRBD1. CDR3 length: 19 residues. The germline gives CDR1 LNHDA, CDR2 SQIVND (reference sequence). The junction had 17 bases not matched to a gene; V was cut back by 5 bases and J by 0 bases. The CDR3 here is CASSAHWDLGTGLNTEAFF. CDR3 nucleotides: TGTGCCAGTAGTGCCCATTGGGACCTGGGGACAGGCTTGAACACTGAAGCTTTCTTT.

The chain links TRBV29-1 to TRBJ1-2, with D hard to call. V was trimmed by 4 bases and J by 5 bases, leaving 17 bases between them. CDR1 and CDR2 from the germline V gene are SQVTM and ANQGSEA. The CDR3 extends over 14 amino acids. The CDR3 protein is CSVGSPNPPYGYTF. CDR3 coding DNA: TGCAGCGTTGGTTCCCCCAACCCCCCTTATGGCTACACCTTC.

This rearrangement joins TRBV6-1 to TRBJ1-4; D gene uncertain. V was clipped by 3 bases and J by 12 bases, with 20 bases between them. Germline CDR1 and CDR2: MNHNS and SASEGT. This CDR3 is built from 15 residues. The CDR3, as DNA: TGTGCCAGCAGTGATTTCCTGTGGCGAGGGAGGCAACTGTTTTTT. Its translation is CASSDFLWRGRQLFF.

The rearrangement links TRBV4-3 to TRBJ2-3; D is ambiguous. Trimming pared 0 bases from V and 7 bases from J, leaving 14 bases between. Per the germline V gene, CDR1 is LGHNA and CDR2 is YSLEER. The CDR3 extends over 15 amino acids. CDR3 sequence reads: CASSQDPGWAYTQYF. CDR3 bases: TGCGCCAGCAGCCAAGATCCCGGGTGGGCATATACGCAGTATTTT.

The chain carries TRBV11-2 and TRBJ2-6; D tentatively reads TRBD1 or TRBD2 (5 bases each). This CDR3 has 20 amino acids. V lost 5 bases, J lost 3 bases, and 26 bases lay in between. CDR1 SGHAT and CDR2 FQNNGV come from the germline V gene. The CDR3 bases are TGTGCCAGCAGCCCTGGATCCGGGACCCTAACTATTGGTGGGGCCAACGTCCTGACTTTC. Protein product: CASSPGSGTLTIGGANVLTF.

The genes are TRBV19 and TRBJ2-5, with a tentative D call TRBD1 (6 bases). CDR1 and CDR2 (germline): LNHDA, SQIVND (reference sequence). The germline V and J ends were trimmed by 9 bases and 1 base, with 9 bases remaining between them. The CDR3 contains 12 residues. Here the CDR3 reads CASGQLQETQYF. Here the CDR3 DNA reads TGTGCCAGCGGACAGCTCCAAGAGACCCAGTACTTC.

The V call is TRBV7-9, the J call TRBJ1-4; 7 positions agree with TRBD1. The V gene end was trimmed by 7 bases and the J gene end by 8 bases; junction bases not matched to a gene: 10. The V gene's germline CDR1 is SEHNR and CDR2 FQNEAQ (reference sequence). The CDR3 runs 14 residues. CDR3 coding DNA: TGTGCCAGCACCCTCACAGGGGTAGGCGAAAAACTGTTTTTT. This sequence encodes CASTLTGVGEKLFF.

J is TRBJ2-5 and V is TRBV27, with a possible D match to TRBD2 (5 bases). With 4 bases removed from V and 1 base from J, the gap between germline ends came to 13 bases. This CDR3 contains 15 residues. Germline assignment: CDR1 MNHEY and CDR2 SMNVEV (reference sequence). The CDR3 here is CASSSARELQETQYF. The DNA of the CDR3 is TGTGCCAGCAGTTCGGCGAGGGAGCTCCAAGAGACCCAGTACTTC.

The chain combines TRBV7-3 with TRBJ1-1, with 7 bases aligning to TRBD1. V was clipped by 2 bases and J by 4 bases; unmatched bases: 7. Germline V gene data show CDR1 as SGHTA and CDR2 as FQGTGA. The CDR3 contains 15 residues. CDR3 residues: CASSLVPGGSTEAFF. In nucleotides, the CDR3 is TGTGCCAGCAGCTTAGTTCCAGGGGGGAGCACTGAAGCTTTCTTT.

The rearrangement links TRBV27 to TRBJ1-2, with no clear D. The CDR3 covers 16 residues. Germline-derived CDR1 and CDR2 are MNHEY and SMNVEV (reference sequence). The V end was cut by 7 bases, the J end by 0 bases, with 18 bases between. CDR3 DNA sequence: TGTGCCAGCAAATCTCAACAGAGACCGCCTAACTATGGCTACACCTTC. It codes for CASKSQQRPPNYGYTF.

The rearrangement joins TRBV10-1 to TRBJ2-3, with 12 bases lining up with TRBD2. Unmatched junction bases numbered 8, after V lost 6 bases and J lost 1 base. CDR1 is WNHNN, CDR2 SYGVQD, per germline (reference sequence). The CDR3 runs 17 residues. Here the CDR3 reads CASSEDWTSGGTDTQYF. As DNA, the CDR3 is TGCGCCAGCAGCGAAGACTGGACTAGCGGGGGCACAGATACGCAGTATTTT.

The V call is TRBV7-9, the J call TRBJ1-1, with a tentative D call TRBD1 (5 bases). The CDR3 length is 14 residues. Trimming stripped 4 bases from V and 5 bases from J, with 14 bases between. The germline gives CDR1 SEHNR, CDR2 FQNEAQ (reference sequence). CDR3 nucleotides: TGTGCCAGCAGCTCCCCCGGGGCGAATACTGAAGCTTTCTTT. As protein: CASSSPGANTEAFF.

V and J are TRBV10-3 and TRBJ1-4; D perhaps matches TRBD1 (6 bases). The V end was cut by 10 bases, the J end by 0 bases, with 18 bases between. Germline CDR1 reads ENHRY; CDR2 reads SYGVKD. This CDR3 is built from 16 residues. CDR3 DNA sequence: TGTGCCAGTTCAGGGGCCCTGGTTGCAACTAATGAAAAACTGTTTTTT. This translates into CASSGALVATNEKLFF.

The rearrangement uses TRBV6-1 and TRBJ2-5, with D unresolved. Trimming removed 7 bases from V and 5 bases from J, with 14 bases in between. CDR1 is MNHNS and CDR2 is SASEGT in the germline V gene. The CDR3 covers 13 residues. CDR3 nucleotides: TGTGCCAGCAAAGAGAGATTGGGGGAGACCCAGTACTTC. It specifies CASKERLGETQYF.

The gene calls are TRBV7-9 and TRBJ1-1; 10 bases align to TRBD1. This CDR3 contains 15 residues. The germline gives CDR1 SEHNR, CDR2 FQNEAQ (reference sequence). The junction had 6 bases not matched to a gene; V was cut back by 5 bases and J by 3 bases. CDR3 residues: CASSKTGTGDTEAFF. In nucleotides, the CDR3 is TGTGCCAGCAGCAAAACCGGGACAGGGGACACTGAAGCTTTCTTT.

The rearrangement links TRBV9 to TRBJ2-1; D is possibly TRBD1 (5 bases). The V and J ends lost 3 bases and 12 bases respectively, with 13 bases between them. This CDR3 has 12 amino acids. Germline CDR1 and CDR2: SGDLS and YYNGEE. The CDR3, as DNA: TGTGCCAGCAGCGCCCCGGACATCGGGCAGTTCTTC. Amino acids: CASSAPDIGQFF.

This clonotype was recorded a few times. The gene calls are TRBV24-1 and TRBJ1-4, with no clear D. Between the trimmed V and J ends, which lost 0 bases and 2 bases, there was a span of 9 bases. The CDR3 has 16 residues. Germline values: CDR1 KGHDR, CDR2 SFDVKD. CDR3 nucleotides: TGTGCCACCAGTGATTTGGATTGGGCTACTAATGAAAAACTGTTTTTT. Translation: CATSDLDWATNEKLFF.

The CDR3: CASSLLEGDYGYTF. The CDR3 DNA is TGTGCCAGCAGTTTACTCGAGGGGGACTATGGCTACACCTTC. The chain uses TRBV6-2 or TRBV6-3 and TRBJ1-2; D is perhaps TRBD1 (6 bases). This CDR3 contains 14 residues. Germline assignment: CDR1 MNHEY and CDR2 SVGEGT. The ends were cut back, 4 bases at V and 3 bases at J, with 12 bases in the middle.

This clonotype was observed a single time. The chain carries TRBV5-6 and TRBJ2-4; 7 bases match TRBD1. Trimming took 4 bases from V and 6 from J; bases not matched to a gene: 7. Germline CDR1 and CDR2: SGHDT and YYEEEE. The CDR3 contains 14 residues. The chain's CDR3 is CASSAQGEGNIQYF. As DNA, the CDR3 is TGTGCCAGCAGCGCGCAGGGGGAAGGAAACATTCAGTACTTC. The variable domain in full, with the rest retrieved from reference TRBV5-6 and TRBJ2-4, is DAGVTQSPTHLIKTRGQQVTLRCSPKSGHDTVSWYQQALGQGPQFIFQYYEEEERQRGNFPDRFSGHQFPNYSSELNVNALLLGDSALYLCASSAQGEGNIQYFGAGTRLSVL.

V gene TRBV9 combines with J gene TRBJ1-1; 7 bases line up with TRBD1. The germline gives CDR1 SGDLS, CDR2 YYNGEE. There are 15 residues in the CDR3. V lost 3 bases to trimming and J lost 0 bases; unmatched junction nucleotides: 5. The CDR3 protein is CASSAPGGLNTEAFF. DNA for the CDR3: TGTGCCAGCAGCGCCCCAGGGGGGCTGAACACTGAAGCTTTCTTT.

This chain uses TRBV28 with TRBJ1-2; D perhaps matches TRBD1 (5 bases). V was shortened by 2 bases and J by 0 bases, with 10 bases between the two germline ends. The CDR3 loop spans 15 amino acids. Germline CDR1 reads MDHEN; CDR2 reads SYDVKM. Here the CDR3 DNA reads TGTGCCAGCAGTTTAGACAGACTCGCTAACTATGGCTACACCTTC. Translating it yields CASSLDRLANYGYTF.

Only a few counts were recorded for this clonotype. J is TRBJ2-7 and V is TRBV24-1, with D perhaps TRBD2 (5 bases). The CDR3 runs 11 residues. CDR1 is KGHDR and CDR2 is SFDVKD in the germline V gene. Trimming took off 10 bases at V and 4 bases at J, with 10 bases between the two ends. CDR3 residues: CATADGYEQYF. The CDR3 DNA follows: TGTGCCACAGCGGACGGTTACGAGCAGTACTTC.